The rows below give T cell receptor beta chains drawn from one sample of a study of cytomegalovirus exposure and HLA in healthy donors. The protocol was immunoSEQ multiplex PCR, while the TCRdb copy is restricted to in-frame clones and leaves out a portion. Here the sample spans tens of thousands of clones, just under 95% being singletons. Source material: PBMCs. These TCRs come from a man aged 18 to 30 in good health and CMV-seronegative. The conserved cysteine and the conserved F or W are not part of the CDR3 here. Fields, in order: V gene, D gene, J gene, CDR3 protein. The D gene is left open where the match is weak.

TRBV7-2	-	TRBJ2-5	ASSLVVGAGETQY
TRBV2	-	TRBJ2-7	ASSVRGTYPTEQY
TRBV5-1	-	TRBJ1-3	ASSLNGQEPGNTIY
TRBV18	TRBD1	TRBJ1-2	ASSPLTGQGEINYGYT
TRBV30	TRBD2	TRBJ2-1	AWSEGLPRNEQF
TRBV5-1	TRBD1	TRBJ1-3	ASSSDGTGGNTIY
TRBV6-6	TRBD1	TRBJ2-3	ASSSGQGGTDTQY
TRBV15	-	TRBJ2-7	ATSRGHDYEQY
TRBV7-2	-	TRBJ2-7	ASSLVAVSYEQY
TRBV19	-	TRBJ2-3	ASSTLAVSSTDTQY
TRBV5-5	-	TRBJ2-2	ASRLQGNTGELF
TRBV7-6	-	TRBJ2-6	ASSSLFVANVLT
TRBV6-1	TRBD2	TRBJ2-5	ASSEGLAGGVETQY
TRBV5-6	-	TRBJ2-3	ASSLRGIPY
TRBV19	TRBD1	TRBJ1-5	ASSILDRGAGQPQH
TRBV4-1	-	TRBJ2-1	ASSQGEWSYNEQF